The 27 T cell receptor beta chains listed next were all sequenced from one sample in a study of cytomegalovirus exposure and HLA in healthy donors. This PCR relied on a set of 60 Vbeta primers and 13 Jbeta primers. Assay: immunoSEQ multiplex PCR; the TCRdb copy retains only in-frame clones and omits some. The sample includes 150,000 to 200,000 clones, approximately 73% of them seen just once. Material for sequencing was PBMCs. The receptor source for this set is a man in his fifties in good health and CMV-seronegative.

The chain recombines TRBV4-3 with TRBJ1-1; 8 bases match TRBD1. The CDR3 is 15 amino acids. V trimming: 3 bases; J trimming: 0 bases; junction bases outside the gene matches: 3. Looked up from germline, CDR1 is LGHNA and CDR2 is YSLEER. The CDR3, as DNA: TGCGCCAGCAGCCAGGACAGGGCCATGAACACTGAAGCTTTCTTT. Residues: CASSQDRAMNTEAFF.

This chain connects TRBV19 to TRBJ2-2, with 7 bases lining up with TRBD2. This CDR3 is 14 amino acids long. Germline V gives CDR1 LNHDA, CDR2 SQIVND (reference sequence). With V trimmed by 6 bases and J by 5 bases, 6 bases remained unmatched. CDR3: CASSLAGGTGELFF. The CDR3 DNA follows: TGTGCCAGTAGCCTAGCCGGGGGGACCGGGGAGCTGTTTTTT.

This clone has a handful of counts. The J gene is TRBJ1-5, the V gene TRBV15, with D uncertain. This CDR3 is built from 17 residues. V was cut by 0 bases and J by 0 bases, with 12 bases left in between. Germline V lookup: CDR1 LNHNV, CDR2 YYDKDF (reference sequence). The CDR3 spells CATSRERAGVSNQPQHF. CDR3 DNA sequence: TGTGCCACCAGCAGAGAGAGGGCGGGAGTTAGCAATCAGCCCCAGCATTTT.

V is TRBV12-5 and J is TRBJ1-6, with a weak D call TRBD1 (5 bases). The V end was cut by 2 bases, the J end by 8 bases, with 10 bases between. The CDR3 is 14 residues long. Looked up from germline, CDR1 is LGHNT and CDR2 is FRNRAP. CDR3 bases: TGTGCTAGTGGTTTGTACGGGGGGGATTCACCCCTCCACTTT. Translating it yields CASGLYGGDSPLHF.

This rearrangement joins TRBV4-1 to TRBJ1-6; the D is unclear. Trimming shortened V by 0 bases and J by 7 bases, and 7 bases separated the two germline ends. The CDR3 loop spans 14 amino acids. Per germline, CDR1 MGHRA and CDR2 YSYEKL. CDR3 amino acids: CASSQEQWNSPLHF. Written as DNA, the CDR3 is TGCGCCAGCAGCCAAGAACAGTGGAATTCACCCCTCCACTTT.

The CDR3 protein is CASSQGGRVGGTDTQYF. The DNA for the CDR3 is TGCGCCAGCAGCCAGGGGGGGAGGGTGGGGGGCACAGATACGCAGTATTTT. This chain uses TRBV4-1 with TRBJ2-3, with TRBD2 matching over 7 bases. The germline V gene has CDR1 MGHRA and CDR2 YSYEKL. The length of the CDR3 is 17 residues. J gave up 1 base and V 3 bases, and 10 bases lay outside the gene matches.

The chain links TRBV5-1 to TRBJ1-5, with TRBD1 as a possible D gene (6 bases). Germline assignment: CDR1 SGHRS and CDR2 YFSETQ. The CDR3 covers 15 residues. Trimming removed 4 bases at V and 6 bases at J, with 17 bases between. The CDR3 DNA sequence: TGCGCCAGCAGCCAAACAGGGAATCGGGGTCAGCCCCAGCATTTT. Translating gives CASSQTGNRGQPQHF. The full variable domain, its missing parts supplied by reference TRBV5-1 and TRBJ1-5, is KAGVTQTPRYLIKTRGQQVTLSCSPISGHRSVSWYQQTPGQGLQFLFEYFSETQRNKGNFPGRFSGRQFSNSRSEMNVSTLELGDSALYLCASSQTGNRGQPQHFGDGTRLSIL.

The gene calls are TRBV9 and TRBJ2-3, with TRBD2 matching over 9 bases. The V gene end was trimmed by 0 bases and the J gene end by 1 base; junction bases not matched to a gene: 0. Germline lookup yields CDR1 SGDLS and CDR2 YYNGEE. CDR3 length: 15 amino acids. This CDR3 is CASSVVAGGTDTQYF. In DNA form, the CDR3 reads TGTGCCAGCAGCGTAGTAGCGGGGGGCACAGATACGCAGTATTTT.

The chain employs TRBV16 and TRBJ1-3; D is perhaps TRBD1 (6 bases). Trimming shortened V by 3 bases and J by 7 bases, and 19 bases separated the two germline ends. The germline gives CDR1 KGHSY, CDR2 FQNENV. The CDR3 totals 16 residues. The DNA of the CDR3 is TGTGCCAGCAGCCACCCCTCCGCGCAGGGGCATAACACCATATATTTT. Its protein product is CASSHPSAQGHNTIYF.

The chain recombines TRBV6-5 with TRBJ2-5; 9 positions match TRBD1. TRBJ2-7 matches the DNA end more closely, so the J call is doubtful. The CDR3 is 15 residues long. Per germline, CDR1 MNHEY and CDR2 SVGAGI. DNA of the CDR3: TGTGCCAGCAGTTACGCGGGACAGGGCTCCTACGAGCAGTACTTC. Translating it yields CASSYAGQGSYEQYF.

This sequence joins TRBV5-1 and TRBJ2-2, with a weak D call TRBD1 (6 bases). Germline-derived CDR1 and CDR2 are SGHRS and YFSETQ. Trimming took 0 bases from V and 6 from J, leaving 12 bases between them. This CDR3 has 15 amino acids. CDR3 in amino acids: CASSLVSTGSGELFF. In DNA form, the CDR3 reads TGCGCCAGCAGCTTGGTGTCTACAGGGTCCGGGGAGCTGTTTTTT.

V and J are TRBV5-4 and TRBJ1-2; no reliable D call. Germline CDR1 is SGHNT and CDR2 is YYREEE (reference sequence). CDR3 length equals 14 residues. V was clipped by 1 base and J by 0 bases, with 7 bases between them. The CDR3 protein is CASSLRVPNYGYTF. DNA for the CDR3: TGTGCCAGCAGCTTGCGGGTTCCTAACTATGGCTACACCTTC.

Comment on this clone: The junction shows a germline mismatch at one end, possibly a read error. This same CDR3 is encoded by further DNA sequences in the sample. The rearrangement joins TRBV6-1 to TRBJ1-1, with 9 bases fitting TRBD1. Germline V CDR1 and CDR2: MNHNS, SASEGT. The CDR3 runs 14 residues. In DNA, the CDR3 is TGTGCCAGCAGCAGGGACAGGGATTCCACTGAAGCCTTCTTT. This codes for CASSRDRDSTEAFF.

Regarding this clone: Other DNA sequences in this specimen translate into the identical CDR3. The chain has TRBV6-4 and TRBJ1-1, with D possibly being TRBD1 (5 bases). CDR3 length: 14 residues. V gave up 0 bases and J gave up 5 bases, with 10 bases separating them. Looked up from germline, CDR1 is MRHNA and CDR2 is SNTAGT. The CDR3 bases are TGTGCCAGCAGTGACTCGAGCCGGGGGACTGAAGCTTTCTTT. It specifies CASSDSSRGTEAFF.

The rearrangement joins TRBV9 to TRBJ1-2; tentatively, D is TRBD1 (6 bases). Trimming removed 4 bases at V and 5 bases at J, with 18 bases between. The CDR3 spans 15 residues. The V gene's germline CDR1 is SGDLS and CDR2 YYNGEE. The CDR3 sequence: CASSPDSRIFYGYTF. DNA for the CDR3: TGTGCCAGCAGCCCGGACAGCCGGATTTTTTATGGCTACACCTTC.

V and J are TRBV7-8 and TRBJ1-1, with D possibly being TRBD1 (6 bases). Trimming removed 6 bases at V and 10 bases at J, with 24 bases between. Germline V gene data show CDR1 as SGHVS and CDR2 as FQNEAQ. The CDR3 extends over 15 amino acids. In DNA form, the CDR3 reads TGTGCCAGCAGTTTTTTCCCGGGACGTCAAGGGGGAGCTTTCTTT. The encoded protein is CASSFFPGRQGGAFF. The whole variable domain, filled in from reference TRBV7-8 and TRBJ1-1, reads GAGVSQSPRYKVAKRGQDVALRCDPISGHVSLFWYQQALGQGPEFLTYFQNEAQLDKSGLPSDRFFAERPEGSVSTLKIQRTQQEDSAVYLCASSFFPGRQGGAFFGQGTRLTVV.

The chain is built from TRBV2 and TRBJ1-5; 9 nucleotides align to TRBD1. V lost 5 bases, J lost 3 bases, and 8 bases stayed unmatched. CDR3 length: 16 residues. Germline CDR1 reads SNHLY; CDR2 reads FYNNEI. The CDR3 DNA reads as TGTGCCAGCAGTCAACAGGGGGCGATGGTCAATCAGCCCCAGCATTTT. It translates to CASSQQGAMVNQPQHF. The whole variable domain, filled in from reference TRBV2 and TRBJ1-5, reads EPEVTQTPSHQVTQMGQEVILRCVPISNHLYFYWYRQILGQKVEFLVSFYNNEISEKSEIFDDQFSVERPDGSNFTLKIRSTKLEDSAMYFCASSQQGAMVNQPQHFGDGTRLSIL.

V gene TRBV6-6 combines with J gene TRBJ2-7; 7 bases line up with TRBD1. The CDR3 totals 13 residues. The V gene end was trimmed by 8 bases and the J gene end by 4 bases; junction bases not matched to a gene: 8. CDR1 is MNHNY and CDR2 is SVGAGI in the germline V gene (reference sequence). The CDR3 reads CASAGTAPYEQYF. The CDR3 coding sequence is TGTGCCAGCGCCGGGACAGCTCCTTACGAGCAGTACTTC.

CDR3 in DNA: TGTGCCAGCAGTGCCACAGGGAAGGACACTGAAGCTTTCTTT. It codes for CASSATGKDTEAFF. The V gene is TRBV6-1, the J gene TRBJ1-1, with D perhaps matching TRBD1 (6 bases). V shed 4 bases and J shed 3 bases, with 12 bases lying between them. The germline gives CDR1 MNHNS, CDR2 SASEGT. CDR3 size: 14 residues.

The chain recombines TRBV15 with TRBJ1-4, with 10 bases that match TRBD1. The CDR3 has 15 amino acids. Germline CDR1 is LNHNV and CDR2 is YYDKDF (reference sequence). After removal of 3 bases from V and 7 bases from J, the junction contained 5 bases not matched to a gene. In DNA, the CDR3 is TGTGCCACCAGCAGTATAGGACAGGGGGTTGAAAAACTGTTTTTT. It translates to CATSSIGQGVEKLFF.

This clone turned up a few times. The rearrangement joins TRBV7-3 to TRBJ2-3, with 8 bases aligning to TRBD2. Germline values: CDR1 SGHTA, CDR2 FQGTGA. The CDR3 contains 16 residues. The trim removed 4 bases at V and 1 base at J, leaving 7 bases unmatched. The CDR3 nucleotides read TGTGCCAGCAGCTACGGGATAGCGGGGCGCACAGATACGCAGTATTTT. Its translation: CASSYGIAGRTDTQYF.

Here the CDR3 reads CASTLAPRGERDNEQFF. The DNA for the CDR3 is TGTGCCAGCACCCTTGCGCCCCGGGGGGAAAGGGACAATGAGCAGTTCTTC. This chain joins TRBV7-2 and TRBJ2-1; 7 bases map to TRBD2. The CDR3 extends over 17 amino acids. The V and J ends lost 7 bases and 5 bases, in that order; junction bases with no gene match: 17. Per the germline V gene, CDR1 is SGHTA and CDR2 is FQGNSA.

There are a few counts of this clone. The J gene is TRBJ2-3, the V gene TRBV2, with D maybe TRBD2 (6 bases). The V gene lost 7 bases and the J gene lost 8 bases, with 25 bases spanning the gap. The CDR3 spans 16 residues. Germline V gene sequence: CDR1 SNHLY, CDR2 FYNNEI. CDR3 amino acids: CASIPSGTRDRGTQYF. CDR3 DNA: TGTGCCAGCATCCCTTCCGGGACTCGGGATCGGGGTACGCAGTATTTT.

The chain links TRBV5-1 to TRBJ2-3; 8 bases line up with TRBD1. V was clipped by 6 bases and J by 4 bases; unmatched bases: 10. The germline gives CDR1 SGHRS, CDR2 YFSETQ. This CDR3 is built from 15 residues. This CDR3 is CASNPDRDWPDTQYF. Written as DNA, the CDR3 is TGCGCCAGCAACCCGGACAGGGATTGGCCAGATACGCAGTATTTT.

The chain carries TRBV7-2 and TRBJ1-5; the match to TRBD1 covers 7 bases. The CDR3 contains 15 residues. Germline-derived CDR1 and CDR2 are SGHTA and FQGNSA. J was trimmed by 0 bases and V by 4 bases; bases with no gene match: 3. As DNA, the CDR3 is TGTGCCAGCAGCTCGACAGGGAATAGCAATCAGCCCCAGCATTTT. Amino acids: CASSSTGNSNQPQHF.

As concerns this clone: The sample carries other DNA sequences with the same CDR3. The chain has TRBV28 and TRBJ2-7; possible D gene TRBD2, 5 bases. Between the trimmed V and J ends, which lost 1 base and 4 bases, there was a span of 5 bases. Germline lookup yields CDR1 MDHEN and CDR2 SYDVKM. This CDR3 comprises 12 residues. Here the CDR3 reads CASSLSGYEQYF. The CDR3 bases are TGTGCCAGCAGTTTATCGGGGTACGAGCAGTACTTC.

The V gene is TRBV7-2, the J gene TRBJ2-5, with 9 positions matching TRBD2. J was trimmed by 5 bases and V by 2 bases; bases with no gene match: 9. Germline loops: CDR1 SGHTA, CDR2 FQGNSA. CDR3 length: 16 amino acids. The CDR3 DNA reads TGTGCCAGCAGCTTAAGGCGGGGGGGTCCCGCGGAGACCCAGTACTTC. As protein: CASSLRRGGPAETQYF.